Detailed here is one T cell receptor beta chain. Its cognate antigen is unknown. The junction does not match germline at one end; this may be a read error. This sample is drawn from a study of cytomegalovirus exposure and HLA in healthy donors. The CDR3 contains 12 residues. Looked up from germline, CDR1 is SNHLY and CDR2 is FYNNEI. Each donor was nominally healthy when sampled (though unrecorded immune exposures were likely). Findings and limits, study-wide: Among TCR beta chains, those listed as cytomegalovirus-associated numbered more than 150.

The PCR made use of 60 Vbeta and 13 Jbeta primers. Libraries were prepared by immunoSEQ multiplex PCR; TCRdb keeps only in-frame clonotypes and omits some of them. The table includes about 150,000 clones, approximately 80% detected once. This clonotype was obtained from a man aged 25 to 45 in good health and CMV-seropositive. Material for sequencing was PBMCs. The genes are TRBV2 and TRBJ2-1; D is perhaps TRBD2 (6 bases). Written as DNA, the CDR3 is TGTGCCAGCAGTGATGGCTTTCTGGGACTGGTCTTC. Its translation: CASSDGFLGLVF.